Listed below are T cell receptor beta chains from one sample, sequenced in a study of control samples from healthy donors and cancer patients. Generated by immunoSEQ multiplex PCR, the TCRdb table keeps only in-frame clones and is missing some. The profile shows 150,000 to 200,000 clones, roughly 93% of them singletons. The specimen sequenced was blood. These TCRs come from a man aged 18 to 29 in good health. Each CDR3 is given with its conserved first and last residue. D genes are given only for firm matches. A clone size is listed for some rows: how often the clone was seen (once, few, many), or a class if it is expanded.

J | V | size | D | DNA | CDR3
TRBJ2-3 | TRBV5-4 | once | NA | TGTGCCAGCAGTCTCCCGAATGGGGATACGCAGTATTTT | CASSLPNGDTQYF
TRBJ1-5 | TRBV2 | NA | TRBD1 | TGTGCCAGCAGCGGGGGACAGAGCAATCAGCCCCAGCATTTT | CASSGGQSNQPQHF
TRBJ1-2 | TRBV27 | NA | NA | TGTGCCAGCAGCCCGATGGGGCAGCTGTCTGGCTACACCTTC | CASSPMGQLSGYTF
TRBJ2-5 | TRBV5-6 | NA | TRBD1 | TGTGCCAGCAGCTTGACAGGGGTGGGAGAGACCCAGTACTTC | CASSLTGVGETQYF
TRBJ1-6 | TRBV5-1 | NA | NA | TGCGCCAGCAGCGTCGTCACAGGGATGGGTTCACCCCTCCACTTT | CASSVVTGMGSPLHF
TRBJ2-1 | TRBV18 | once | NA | TGTGCCAGCTCACCACCGGGGGAGCAGTTCTTC | CASSPPGEQFF
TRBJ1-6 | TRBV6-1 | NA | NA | TGTGCCAGCAGTGAACTGGGGTTTTCACCCCTCCACTTT | CASSELGFSPLHF
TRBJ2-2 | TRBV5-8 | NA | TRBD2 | TGTGCCAGCAGCTTGGCGGGACTAGCCGACACCGGGGAGCTGTTTTTT | CASSLAGLADTGELFF
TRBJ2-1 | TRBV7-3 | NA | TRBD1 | TGTGCCAGCAGCCCTAGGACAGGGGGGGACGAGCAGTTCTTC | CASSPRTGGDEQFF
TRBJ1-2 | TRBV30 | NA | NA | TGTGCCTGTTCACAGGGATATGGCTACACCTTC | CACSQGYGYTF
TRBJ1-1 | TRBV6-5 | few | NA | TGTGCCAGCAGTTACCCTTATCCATTGAACACTGAAGCTTTCTTT | CASSYPYPLNTEAFF
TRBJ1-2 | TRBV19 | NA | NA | TGTGCCAGTAGTATAGGCGGGGGGTTCCAAGGTCGGTCGGGCTACACCTTC | CASSIGGGFQGRSGYTF
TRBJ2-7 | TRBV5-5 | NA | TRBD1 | TGTGCCAGCAGCCTTACCGACAGGGGGTTGTACGAGCAGTACTTC | CASSLTDRGLYEQYF
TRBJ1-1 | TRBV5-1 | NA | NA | TGCGCCAGCAGCTTGAGTGGGGGCTTCACTGAAGCTTTCTTT | CASSLSGGFTEAFF
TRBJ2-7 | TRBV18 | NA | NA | TGTGCCAGCTCACGGGATAGCGGAACCTTCTACGAGCAGTACTTC | CASSRDSGTFYEQYF
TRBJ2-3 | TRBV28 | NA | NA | TGTGCCAGCAGTTTAGGGCGGATAGCCACAGATACGCAGTATTTT | CASSLGRIATDTQYF
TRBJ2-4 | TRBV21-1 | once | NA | TGTGCCAGCAGTTGGGTAGCCAAAAACATTCAGTACTTC | CASSWVAKNIQYF
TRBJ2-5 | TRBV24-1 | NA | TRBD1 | TGTGCCACCGGGGATGACAGGGGGGGGCAAGAGACCCAGTACTTC | CATGDDRGGQETQYF
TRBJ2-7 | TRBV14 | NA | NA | TGTGCCAGCAGCGTATCCCGGGTAGGAACCTACGAGCAGTACTTC | CASSVSRVGTYEQYF
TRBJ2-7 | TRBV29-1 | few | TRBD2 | TGCAGCGTTCAGCGGGGGGGCTTCTCTTCCGAGCAGTACTTC | CSVQRGGFSSEQYF
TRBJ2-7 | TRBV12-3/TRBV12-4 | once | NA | TGTGCCAGCAGCCCCCAGGGGCCCCACGAGCAGTACTTC | CASSPQGPHEQYF
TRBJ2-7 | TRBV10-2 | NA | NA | TGCGCCAGCAGTCGAGCCTACGAGCAGTACTTC | CASSRAYEQYF
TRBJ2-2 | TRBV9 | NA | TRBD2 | TGTGCCAGCAGCGTAGATGAGCGGGGGGCCTACACCGGGGAGCTGTTTTTT | CASSVDERGAYTGELFF
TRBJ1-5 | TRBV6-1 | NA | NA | TGTGCCAGCAGTGACCCACCCAACAGGTGGCCCTCGCCCCAGCATTTT | CASSDPPNRWPSPQHF
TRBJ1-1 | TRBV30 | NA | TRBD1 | TGTGCCTGGAGTCTGACAGGGAGAACTGAAGCTTTCTTT | CAWSLTGRTEAFF
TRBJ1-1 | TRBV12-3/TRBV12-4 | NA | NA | TGTGCCAGCGCAAAGGGAGGGTCGGCTGAAGCTTTCTTT | CASAKGGSAEAFF
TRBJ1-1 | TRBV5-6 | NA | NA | TGTGCCAGCAGCTCGATAGGGACTGAAGCTTTCTTT | CASSSIGTEAFF
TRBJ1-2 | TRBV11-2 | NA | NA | TGTGCCAGCAGCTCGACAGTTACTAACTATGGCTACACCTTC | CASSSTVTNYGYTF
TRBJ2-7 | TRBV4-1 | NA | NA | TGCGCCAGCAGCCGGCTGCCGGGACAAGATTCCTACGAGCAGTACTTC | CASSRLPGQDSYEQYF
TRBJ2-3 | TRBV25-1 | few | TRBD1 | TGTGCCAGCAGGCTCGGACAGGGGGTATCGGATACGCAGTATTTT | CASRLGQGVSDTQYF
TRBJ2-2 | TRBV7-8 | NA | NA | TGTGCCAGCGAGACAGGACTCACCGGGGAGCTGTTTTTT | CASETGLTGELFF
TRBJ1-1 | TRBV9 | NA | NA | TGTGCCAGCAGCGTAGACGGCGATGGGTACACTGAAGCTTTCTTT | CASSVDGDGYTEAFF
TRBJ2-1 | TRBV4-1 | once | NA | TGCGCCAGCAGCCAAGACAGGGTCTCGCTAATCAATGAGCAGTTCTTC | CASSQDRVSLINEQFF
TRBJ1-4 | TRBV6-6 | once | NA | TGTGCCACGGGAGCACCGAATGAAAAACTGTTTTTT | CATGAPNEKLFF
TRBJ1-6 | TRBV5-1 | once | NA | TGCGCCAGCAGCTTGGTGGACGCTAATTCACCCCTCCACTTT | CASSLVDANSPLHF
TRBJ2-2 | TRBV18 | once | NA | TGTGCCAGCTCACCATCGCGGATCGCGAACACCGGGGAGCTGTTTTTT | CASSPSRIANTGELFF